This TCR beta chain was recovered during a study of identical twins. Via MiXCR, TCRdb re-called the 5' RACE reads, giving one row per CDR3 protein. The repertoire holds about 570,000 distinct CDR3 sequences, with approximately 9.6% as singletons. This clonotype came up many times. Its specificity is not known. Study results and caveats: These conclusions were based on statistical analysis (cross-sectional, not following the same donors). Whereas memory repertoires showed no such difference, abundant cord blood beta clonotypes carried fewer insertions.

These sequences were also reported in another study, on yellow fever vaccine responses in identical twins.

The receptor's source is a woman between 18 and 29 years old in good health. The sequenced material came from PBMCs.

This CDR3 is CASSQGEGSPETQYF. The CDR3 DNA reads as TGCGCCAGCAGCCAAGGGGAGGGATCCCCAGAGACCCAGTACTTC. This chain links TRBV4-3 with TRBJ2-5; 7 nucleotides align to TRBD2. V lost 1 base, J lost 4 bases, and 6 bases stayed unmatched. CDR1 and CDR2 from the germline V gene are LGHNA and YSLEER. The CDR3 consists of 15 residues.